This TCR beta chain appears in the sequencing data of a study of blood T cell repertoires in COVID-19. Study in general: COVID-19 samples collected from the United States, Italy and Spain covered acute and convalescent phases. The analysed material was cDNA or gDNA that came from T cells, B-cell-depleted T cells, or PBMCs.

The CDR3 runs to 15 residues. The germline V and J ends were trimmed by 1 base and 3 bases, with 11 bases remaining between them. The germline gives CDR1 KGHSH, CDR2 LQKENI. Here immunoSEQ multiplex PCR was the method, and the copy in TCRdb shows in-frame clones only, minus some. The data show about 16,000 clones, 80% to 85% seen once. The sequenced material came from peripheral blood. The chain employs TRBV18 and TRBJ2-3; D possibly corresponds to TRBD2 (5 bases). The TCR was taken from a man between 60 and 75 years old with acute or convalescent COVID-19. The CDR3 DNA reads TGTGCCAGCTCACCACAGGGAGTAAGGACAGATACGCAGTATTTT. Translation gives CASSPQGVRTDTQYF.